This TCR beta chain stems from a study of shared clonotypes between healthy human individuals. Trimming shortened V by 4 bases and J by 6 bases, and 7 bases separated the two germline ends. The CDR3 spans 11 residues. The germline V gene has CDR1 MNHEY and CDR2 SMNVEV (reference sequence). The assay was immunoSEQ multiplex PCR, and TCRdb's table has in-frame clones only and misses some. Of about 2 million clones in the sample, 85% to 95% are singletons; the top ten hold 0.9% to 1.3%. Positive CCR7 selection of CD45RO-negative cells yielded the naive CD8 cells, and terminally differentiated effector memory CD45RA+ cells were excluded.

This TCR came from a man younger than 35 in good health. Sequencing was performed on naive CD8+ T cells sorted from blood. The chain employs TRBV27 and TRBJ2-7; D assignment may be TRBD1 or TRBD2 (5 bases each). The CDR3 reads CASSWGSEQYF. DNA of the CDR3: TGTGCCAGCAGTTGGGGGTCCGAGCAGTACTTC.